This T cell receptor beta chain was captured by sequencing in a study of Graves' ophthalmopathy and Graves' hyperthyroidism. The study's findings and limits: Most thyroid clonotypes expanded beyond 0.001 frequency were also found in blood.

Excluded were patients with other autoimmune diseases, uncontrolled infections, pregnancy or lactation. This clonotype was observed many times. Its antigen is unknown. Amplification from RNA transcripts yielded the TCR beta CDR3 regions. HTBI-primed first-round RT-PCR preceded second-round multiplex PCR. TCRdb used MiXCR to reprocess the multiplex PCR reads, holding one entry per CDR3 protein. The sample yields hundreds of thousands of distinct CDR3 sequences, under 25% seen once. V shed 5 bases and J 2 bases; nucleotides not matched to a gene: 7. The CDR3 loop spans 16 amino acids. The chain uses TRBV12-3 or TRBV12-4 and TRBJ1-3; 9 nucleotides line up with TRBD1. The material sequenced was peripheral blood. This receptor was obtained from a woman between 18 and 30 years old with stable Graves' hyperthyroidism. The CDR3 reads CASSPGTGITGNTIYF. The CDR3 coding sequence is TGTGCCAGCAGTCCAGGGACAGGGATCACTGGAAACACCATATATTTT.